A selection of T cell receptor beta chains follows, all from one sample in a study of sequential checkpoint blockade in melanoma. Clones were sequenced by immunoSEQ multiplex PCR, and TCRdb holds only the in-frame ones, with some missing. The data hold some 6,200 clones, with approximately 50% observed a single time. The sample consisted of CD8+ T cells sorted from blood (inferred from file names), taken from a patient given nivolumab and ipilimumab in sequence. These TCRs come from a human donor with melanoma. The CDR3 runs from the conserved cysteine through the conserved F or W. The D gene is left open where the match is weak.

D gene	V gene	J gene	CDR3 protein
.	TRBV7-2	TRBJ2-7	CASSSFLDSYEQYF
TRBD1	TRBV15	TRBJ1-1	CATTRGQSNTEAFF
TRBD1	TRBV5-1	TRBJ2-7	CASSLVPLGRGHGEQYF
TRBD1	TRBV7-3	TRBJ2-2	CASSPTMGTANTGELFF
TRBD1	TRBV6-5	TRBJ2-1	CASSYAGGSYNEQFF
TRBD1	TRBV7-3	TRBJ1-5	CASSRHIGQGCQPQHF
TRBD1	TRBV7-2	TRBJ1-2	CASSRGQGDYGYTF
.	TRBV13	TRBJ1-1	CASTPTESTEAFF
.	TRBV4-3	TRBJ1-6	CASSQDPGSYNSPLHF
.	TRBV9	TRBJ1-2	CASSAHGRGYGYTF
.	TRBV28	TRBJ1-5	CASVTPEGIDQSQHF
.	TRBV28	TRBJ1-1	CASSLYSNTEAFF
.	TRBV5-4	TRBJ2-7	CASSLGEGLSYEQYF
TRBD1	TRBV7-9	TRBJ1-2	CASSLGGTGVAGYTF
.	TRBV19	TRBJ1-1	CASSTPGHRNTEAFF
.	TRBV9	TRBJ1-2	CASSVGRDGYTF
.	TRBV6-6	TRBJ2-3	CASSYSNQWDTQYF
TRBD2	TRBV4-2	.	CASSQDWSSGSYEQYF
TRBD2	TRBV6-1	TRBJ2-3	CASSELAGGPDTQYF
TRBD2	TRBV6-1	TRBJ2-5	CASSEAKREWRETQYF